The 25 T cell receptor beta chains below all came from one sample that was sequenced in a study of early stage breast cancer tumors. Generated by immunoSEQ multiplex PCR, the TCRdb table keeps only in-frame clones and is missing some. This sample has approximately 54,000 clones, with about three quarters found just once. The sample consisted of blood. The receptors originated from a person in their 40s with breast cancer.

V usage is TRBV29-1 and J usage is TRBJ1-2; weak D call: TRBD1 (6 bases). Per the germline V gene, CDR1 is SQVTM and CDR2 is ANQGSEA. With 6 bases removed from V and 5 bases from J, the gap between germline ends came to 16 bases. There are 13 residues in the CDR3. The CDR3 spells CSVSGEPGYGYTF. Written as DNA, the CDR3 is TGCAGCGTCTCAGGGGAGCCGGGGTATGGCTACACCTTC.

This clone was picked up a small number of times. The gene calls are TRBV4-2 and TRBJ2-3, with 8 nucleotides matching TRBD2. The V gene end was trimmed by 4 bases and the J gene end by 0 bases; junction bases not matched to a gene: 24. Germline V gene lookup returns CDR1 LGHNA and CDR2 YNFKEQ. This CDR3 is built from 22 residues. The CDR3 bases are TGTGCCAGCAGCCGCAAAACGCCCGGTGGCGGGAGGACCACGGAGAGCACAGATACGCAGTATTTT. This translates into CASSRKTPGGGRTTESTDTQYF.

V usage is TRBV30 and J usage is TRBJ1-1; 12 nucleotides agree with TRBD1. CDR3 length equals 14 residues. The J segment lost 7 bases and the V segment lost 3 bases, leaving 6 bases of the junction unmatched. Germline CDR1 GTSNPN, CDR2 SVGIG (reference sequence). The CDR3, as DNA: TGTGCCTGGAGGGGACAGGGGGCTAGTATTGAAGCTTTCTTT. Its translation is CAWRGQGASIEAFF. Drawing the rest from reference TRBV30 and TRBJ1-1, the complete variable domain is SQTIHQWPATLVQPVGSPLSLECTVEGTSNPNLYWYRQAAGRGLQLLFYSVGIGQISSEVPQNLSASRPQDRQFILSSKKLLLSDSGFYLCAWRGQGASIEAFFGQGTRLTVV.

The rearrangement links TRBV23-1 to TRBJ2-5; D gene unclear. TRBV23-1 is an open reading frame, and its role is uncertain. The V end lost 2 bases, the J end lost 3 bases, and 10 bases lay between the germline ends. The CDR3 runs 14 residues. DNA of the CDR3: TGCGCCAGCAGTCAACGCAAATGGGAAGAGACCCAGTACTTC. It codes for CASSQRKWEETQYF.

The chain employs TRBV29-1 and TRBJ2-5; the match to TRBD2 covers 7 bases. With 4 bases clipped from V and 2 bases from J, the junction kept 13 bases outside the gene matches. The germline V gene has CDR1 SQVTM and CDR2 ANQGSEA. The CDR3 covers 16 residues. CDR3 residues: CSVASVGGLGQETQYF. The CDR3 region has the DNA TGCAGCGTTGCCTCGGTGGGAGGGCTGGGGCAAGAGACCCAGTACTTC.

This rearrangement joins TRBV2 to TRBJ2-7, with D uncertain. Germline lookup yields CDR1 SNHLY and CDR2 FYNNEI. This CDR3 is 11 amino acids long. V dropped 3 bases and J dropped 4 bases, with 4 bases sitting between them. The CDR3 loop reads CASSEGYEQYF. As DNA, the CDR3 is TGTGCCAGCAGTGAGGGGTACGAGCAGTACTTC.

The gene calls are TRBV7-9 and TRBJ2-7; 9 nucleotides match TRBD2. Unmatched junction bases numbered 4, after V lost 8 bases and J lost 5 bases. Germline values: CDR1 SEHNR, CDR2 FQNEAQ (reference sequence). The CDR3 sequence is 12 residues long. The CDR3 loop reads CASGLAGDEQYF. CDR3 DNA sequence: TGTGCCAGCGGTTTAGCGGGAGACGAGCAGTACTTC.

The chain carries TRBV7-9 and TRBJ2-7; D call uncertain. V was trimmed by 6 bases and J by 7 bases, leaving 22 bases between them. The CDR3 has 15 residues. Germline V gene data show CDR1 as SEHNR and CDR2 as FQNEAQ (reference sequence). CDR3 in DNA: TGTGCCAGCAGTTCTACCGGGTCCCCTTTGAGTGAGCAGTACTTC. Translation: CASSSTGSPLSEQYF.

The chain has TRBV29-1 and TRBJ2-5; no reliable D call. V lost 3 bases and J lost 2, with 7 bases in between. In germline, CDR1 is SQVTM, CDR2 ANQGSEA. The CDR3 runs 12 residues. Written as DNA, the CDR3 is TGCAGCGTTGAGCCCTGGCAAGAGACCCAGTACTTC. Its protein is CSVEPWQETQYF.

CDR3 in DNA: TGTGCCAGCAGTGTCGAGGGGGGCTCGACTGAAAAACTGTTTTTT. Translating gives CASSVEGGSTEKLFF. The chain combines TRBV2 with TRBJ1-4; a possible D gene is TRBD1 (6 bases). Germline V gives CDR1 SNHLY, CDR2 FYNNEI. V dropped 4 bases and J dropped 7 bases, with 16 bases sitting between them. CDR3 length: 15 residues.

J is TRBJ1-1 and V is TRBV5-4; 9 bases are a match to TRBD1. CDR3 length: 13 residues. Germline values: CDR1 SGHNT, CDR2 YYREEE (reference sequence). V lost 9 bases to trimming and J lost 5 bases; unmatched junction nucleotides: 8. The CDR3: CATRTGGRTEAFF. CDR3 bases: TGTGCCACCCGCACAGGGGGCAGGACTGAAGCTTTCTTT. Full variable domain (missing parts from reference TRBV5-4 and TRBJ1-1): ETGVTQSPTHLIKTRGQQVTLRCSSQSGHNTVSWYQQALGQGPQFIFQYYREEENGRGNFPPRFSGLQFPNYSSELNVNALELDDSALYLCATRTGGRTEAFFGQGTRLTVV.

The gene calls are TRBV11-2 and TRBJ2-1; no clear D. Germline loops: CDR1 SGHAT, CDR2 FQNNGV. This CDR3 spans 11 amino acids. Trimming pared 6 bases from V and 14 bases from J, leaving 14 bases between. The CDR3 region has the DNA TGTGCCAGCAGATCCCGTGTCCTTAAGTTCTTC. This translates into CASRSRVLKFF. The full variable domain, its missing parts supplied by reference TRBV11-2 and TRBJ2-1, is EAGVAQSPRYKIIEKRQSVAFWCNPISGHATLYWYQQILGQGPKLLIQFQNNGVVDDSQLPKDRFSAERLKGVDSTLKIQPAKLEDSAVYLCASRSRVLKFFGPGTRLTVL.

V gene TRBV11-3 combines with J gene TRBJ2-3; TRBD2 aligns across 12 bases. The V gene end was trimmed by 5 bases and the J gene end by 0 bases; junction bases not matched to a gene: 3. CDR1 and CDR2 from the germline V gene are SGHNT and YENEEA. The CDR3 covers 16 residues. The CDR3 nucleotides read TGTGCCAGCAGCCGGGGGACTAGCGGGAGCACAGATACGCAGTATTTT. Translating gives CASSRGTSGSTDTQYF.

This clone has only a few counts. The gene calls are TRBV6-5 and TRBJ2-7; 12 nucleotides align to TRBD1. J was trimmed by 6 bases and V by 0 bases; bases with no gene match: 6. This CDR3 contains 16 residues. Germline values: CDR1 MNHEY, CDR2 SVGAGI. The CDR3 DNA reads TGTGCCAGCAGTTACTCGTATGGGACAGGGGGCGTCGAGCAGTACTTC. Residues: CASSYSYGTGGVEQYF.

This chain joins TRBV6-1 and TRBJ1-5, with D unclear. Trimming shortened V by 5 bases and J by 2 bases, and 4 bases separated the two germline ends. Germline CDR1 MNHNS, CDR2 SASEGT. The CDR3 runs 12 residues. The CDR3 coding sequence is TGTGCCAGCAGTTCGGGCAATCAGCCCCAGCATTTT. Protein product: CASSSGNQPQHF.

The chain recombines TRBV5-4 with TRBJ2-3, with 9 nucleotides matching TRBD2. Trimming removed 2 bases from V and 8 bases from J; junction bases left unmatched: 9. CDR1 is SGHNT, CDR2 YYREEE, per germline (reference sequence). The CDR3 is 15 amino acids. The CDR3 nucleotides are TGTGCCAGCAGCTTCCCGACTAGCGGCTCTGGTACGCAGTATTTT. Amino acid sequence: CASSFPTSGSGTQYF.

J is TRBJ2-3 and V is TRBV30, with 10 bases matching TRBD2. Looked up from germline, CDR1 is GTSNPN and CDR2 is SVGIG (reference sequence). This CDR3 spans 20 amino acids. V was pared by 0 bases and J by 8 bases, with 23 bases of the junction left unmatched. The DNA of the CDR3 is TGTGCCTGGAGTGTACGGCTCGCGTGGACAGCCGGACTAGCGGAGATTACGCAGTATTTT. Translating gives CAWSVRLAWTAGLAEITQYF.

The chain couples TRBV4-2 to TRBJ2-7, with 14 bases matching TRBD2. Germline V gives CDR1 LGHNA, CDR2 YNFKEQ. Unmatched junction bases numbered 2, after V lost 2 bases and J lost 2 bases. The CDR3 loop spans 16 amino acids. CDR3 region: CASSQSGLAGAYEQYF. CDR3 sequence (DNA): TGTGCCAGCAGCCAATCGGGACTAGCGGGAGCCTACGAGCAGTACTTC.

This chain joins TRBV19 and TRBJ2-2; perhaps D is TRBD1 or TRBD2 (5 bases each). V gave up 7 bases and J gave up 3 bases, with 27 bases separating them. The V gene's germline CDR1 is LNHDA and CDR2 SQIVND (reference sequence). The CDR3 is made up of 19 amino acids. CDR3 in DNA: TGTGCCAGTACCCCAAAATTGGGACGCCCCGAGCCGCACACCGGGGAGCTGTTTTTT. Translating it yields CASTPKLGRPEPHTGELFF. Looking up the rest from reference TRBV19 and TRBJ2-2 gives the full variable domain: DGGITQSPKYLFRKEGQNVTLSCEQNLNHDAMYWYRQDPGQGLRLIYYSQIVNDFQKGDIAEGYSVSREKKESFPLTVTSAQKNPTAFYLCASTPKLGRPEPHTGELFFGEGSRLTVL.

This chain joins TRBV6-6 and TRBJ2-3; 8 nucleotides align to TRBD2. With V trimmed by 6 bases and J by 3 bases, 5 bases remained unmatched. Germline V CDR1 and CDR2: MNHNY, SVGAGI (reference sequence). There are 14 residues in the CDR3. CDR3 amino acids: CASRGSGKTDTQYF. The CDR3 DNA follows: TGTGCCAGCAGGGGTAGCGGGAAAACAGATACGCAGTATTTT.

Here the CDR3 DNA reads TGTGCCATCAGTGATTTCCTAGCGGGAGGCACAGATACGCAGTATTTT. Translation: CAISDFLAGGTDTQYF. This chain connects TRBV10-3 to TRBJ2-3; 10 bases agree with TRBD2. Germline CDR1 reads ENHRY; CDR2 reads SYGVKD. This CDR3 is 16 amino acids long. V gave up 3 bases and J gave up 1 base; unmatched junction bases: 4.

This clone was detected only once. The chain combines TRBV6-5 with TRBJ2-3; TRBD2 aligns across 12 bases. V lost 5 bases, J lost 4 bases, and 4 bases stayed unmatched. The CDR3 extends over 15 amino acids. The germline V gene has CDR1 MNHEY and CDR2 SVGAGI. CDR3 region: CASSILAGGADTQYF. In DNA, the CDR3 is TGTGCCAGCAGTATCCTAGCGGGAGGGGCAGATACGCAGTATTTT.

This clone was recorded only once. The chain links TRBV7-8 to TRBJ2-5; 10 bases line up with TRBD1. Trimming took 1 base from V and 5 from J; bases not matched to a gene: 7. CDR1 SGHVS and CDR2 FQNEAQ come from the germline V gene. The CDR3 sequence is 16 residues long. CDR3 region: CASSLGGTGVRETQYF. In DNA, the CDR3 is TGTGCCAGCAGCTTAGGAGGGACAGGGGTTCGGGAGACCCAGTACTTC. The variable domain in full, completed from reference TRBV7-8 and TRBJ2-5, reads GAGVSQSPRYKVAKRGQDVALRCDPISGHVSLFWYQQALGQGPEFLTYFQNEAQLDKSGLPSDRFFAERPEGSVSTLKIQRTQQEDSAVYLCASSLGGTGVRETQYFGPGTRLLVL.

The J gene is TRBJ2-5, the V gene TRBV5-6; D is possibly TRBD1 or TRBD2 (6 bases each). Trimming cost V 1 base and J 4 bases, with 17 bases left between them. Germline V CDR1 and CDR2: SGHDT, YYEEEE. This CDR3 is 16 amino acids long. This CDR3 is CASSLSGNWGAETQYF. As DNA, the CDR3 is TGTGCCAGCAGCTTGTCCGGCAACTGGGGGGCAGAGACCCAGTACTTC.

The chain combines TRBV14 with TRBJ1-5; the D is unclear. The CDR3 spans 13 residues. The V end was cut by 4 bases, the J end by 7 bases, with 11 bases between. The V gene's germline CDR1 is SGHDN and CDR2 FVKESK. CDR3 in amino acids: CASSLTASQPQHF. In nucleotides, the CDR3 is TGTGCCAGCAGCCTTACAGCTTCGCAGCCCCAGCATTTT.